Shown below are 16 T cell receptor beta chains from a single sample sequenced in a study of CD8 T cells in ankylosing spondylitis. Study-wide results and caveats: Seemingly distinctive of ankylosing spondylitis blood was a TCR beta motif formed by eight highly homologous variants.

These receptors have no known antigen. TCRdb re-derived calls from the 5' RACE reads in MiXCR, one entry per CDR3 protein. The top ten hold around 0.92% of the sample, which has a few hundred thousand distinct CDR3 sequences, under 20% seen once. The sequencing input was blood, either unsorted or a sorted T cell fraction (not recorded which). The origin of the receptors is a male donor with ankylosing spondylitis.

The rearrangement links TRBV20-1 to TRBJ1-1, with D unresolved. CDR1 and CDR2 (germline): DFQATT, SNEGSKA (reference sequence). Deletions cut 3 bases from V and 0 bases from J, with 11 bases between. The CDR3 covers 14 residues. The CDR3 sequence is CSASSGRLNTEAFF. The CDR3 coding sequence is TGCAGTGCTAGCTCGGGGAGATTGAACACTGAAGCTTTCTTT.

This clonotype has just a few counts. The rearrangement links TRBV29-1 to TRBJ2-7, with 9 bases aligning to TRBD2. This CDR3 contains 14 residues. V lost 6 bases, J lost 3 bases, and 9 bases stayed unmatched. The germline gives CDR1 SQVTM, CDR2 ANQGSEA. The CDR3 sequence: CSVRPGLANYEQYF. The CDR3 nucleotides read TGCAGCGTACGCCCGGGACTAGCAAACTACGAGCAGTACTTC.

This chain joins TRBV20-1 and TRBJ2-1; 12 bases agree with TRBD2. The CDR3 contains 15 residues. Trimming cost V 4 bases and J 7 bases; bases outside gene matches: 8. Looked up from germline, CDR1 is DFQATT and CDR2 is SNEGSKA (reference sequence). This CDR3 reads CSATVSGLAGNEQFF. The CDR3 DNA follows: TGCAGTGCTACCGTAAGCGGACTAGCGGGGAATGAGCAGTTCTTC.

The CDR3: CASSRPRGRQGNYGYTF. CDR3 sequence (DNA): TGTGCCAGCAGCAGACCCCGCGGGAGACAGGGCAACTATGGCTACACCTTC. The rearrangement links TRBV7-2 to TRBJ1-2; the match to TRBD1 covers 7 bases. CDR1 is SGHTA and CDR2 is FQGNSA in the germline V gene. The CDR3 is 17 residues long. Trimming at V came to 5 bases and at J to 2 bases, leaving 14 bases not matched to a gene.

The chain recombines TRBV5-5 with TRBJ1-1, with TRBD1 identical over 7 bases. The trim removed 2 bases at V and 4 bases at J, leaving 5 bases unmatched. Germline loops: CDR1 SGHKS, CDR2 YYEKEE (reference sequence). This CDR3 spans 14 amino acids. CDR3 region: CASSFDRVATEAFF. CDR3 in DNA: TGTGCCAGCAGCTTCGACAGGGTGGCCACTGAAGCTTTCTTT.

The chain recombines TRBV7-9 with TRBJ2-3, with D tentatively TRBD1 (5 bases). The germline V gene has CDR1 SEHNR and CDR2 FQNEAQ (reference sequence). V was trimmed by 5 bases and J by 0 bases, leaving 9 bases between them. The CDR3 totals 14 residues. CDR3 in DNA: TGTGCCAGCAGCCCGCAGGGTAGCACAGATACGCAGTATTTT. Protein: CASSPQGSTDTQYF. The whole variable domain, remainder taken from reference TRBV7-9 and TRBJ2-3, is DTGVSQNPRHKITKRGQNVTFRCDPISEHNRLYWYRQTLGQGPEFLTYFQNEAQLEKSRLLSDRFSAERPKGSFSTLEIQRTEQGDSAMYLCASSPQGSTDTQYFGPGTRLTVL.

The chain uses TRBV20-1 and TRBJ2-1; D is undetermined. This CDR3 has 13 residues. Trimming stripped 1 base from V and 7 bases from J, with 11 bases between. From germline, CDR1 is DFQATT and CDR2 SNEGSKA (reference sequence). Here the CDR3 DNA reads TGCAGTGCTAGAGCCATAGTTGCGAATGAGCAGTTCTTC. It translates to CSARAIVANEQFF.

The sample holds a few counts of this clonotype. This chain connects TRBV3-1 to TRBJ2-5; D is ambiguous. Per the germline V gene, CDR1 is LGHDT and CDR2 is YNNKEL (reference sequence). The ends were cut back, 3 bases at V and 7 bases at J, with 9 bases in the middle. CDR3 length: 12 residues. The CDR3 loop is CASSQITGTQYF. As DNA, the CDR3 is TGTGCCAGCAGCCAGATTACGGGGACCCAGTACTTC.

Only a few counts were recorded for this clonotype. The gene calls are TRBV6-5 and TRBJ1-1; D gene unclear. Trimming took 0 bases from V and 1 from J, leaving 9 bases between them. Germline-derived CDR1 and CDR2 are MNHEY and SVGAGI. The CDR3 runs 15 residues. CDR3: CASSYSGRGNTEAFF. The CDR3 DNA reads TGTGCCAGCAGTTACTCAGGACGGGGGAACACTGAAGCTTTCTTT.

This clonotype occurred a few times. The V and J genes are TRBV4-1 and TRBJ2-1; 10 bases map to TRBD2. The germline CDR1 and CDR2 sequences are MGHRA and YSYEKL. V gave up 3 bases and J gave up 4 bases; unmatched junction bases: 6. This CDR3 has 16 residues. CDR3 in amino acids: CASSHVSGRSYNEQFF. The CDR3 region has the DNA TGCGCCAGCAGCCATGTTAGCGGGAGGAGTTACAATGAGCAGTTCTTC.

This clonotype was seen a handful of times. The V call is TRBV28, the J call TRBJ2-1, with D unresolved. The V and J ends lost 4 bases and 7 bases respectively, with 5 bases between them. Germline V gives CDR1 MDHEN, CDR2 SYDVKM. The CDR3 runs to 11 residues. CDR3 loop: CASSSPNEQFF. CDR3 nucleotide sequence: TGTGCCAGCAGTTCCCCGAATGAGCAGTTCTTC.

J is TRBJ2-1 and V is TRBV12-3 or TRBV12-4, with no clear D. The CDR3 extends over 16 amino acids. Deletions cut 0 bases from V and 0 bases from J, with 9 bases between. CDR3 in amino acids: CASSLAGKSSYNEQFF. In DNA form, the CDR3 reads TGTGCCAGCAGTTTAGCTGGGAAGAGCTCCTACAATGAGCAGTTCTTC.

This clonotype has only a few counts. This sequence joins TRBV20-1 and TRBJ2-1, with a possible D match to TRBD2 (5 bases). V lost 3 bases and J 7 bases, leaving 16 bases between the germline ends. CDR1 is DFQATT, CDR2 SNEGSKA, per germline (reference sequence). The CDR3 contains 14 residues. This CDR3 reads CSASGDPAENEQFF. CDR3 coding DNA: TGCAGTGCTAGCGGGGATCCAGCGGAAAATGAGCAGTTCTTC.

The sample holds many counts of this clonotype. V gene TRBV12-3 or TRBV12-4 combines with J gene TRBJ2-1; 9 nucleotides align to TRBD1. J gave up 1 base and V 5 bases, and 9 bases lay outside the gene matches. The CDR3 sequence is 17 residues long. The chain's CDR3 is CASSPGTGSGSYNEQFF. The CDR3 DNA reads TGTGCCAGCAGTCCCGGGACAGGGTCCGGTTCCTACAATGAGCAGTTCTTC.

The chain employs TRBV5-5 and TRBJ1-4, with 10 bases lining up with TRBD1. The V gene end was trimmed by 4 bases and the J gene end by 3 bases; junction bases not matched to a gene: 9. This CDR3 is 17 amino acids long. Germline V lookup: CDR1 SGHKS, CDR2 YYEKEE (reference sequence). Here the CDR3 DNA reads TGTGCCAGCAGCAGGGGACAGGGGCGTCTTGCTAATGAAAAACTGTTTTTT. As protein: CASSRGQGRLANEKLFF.

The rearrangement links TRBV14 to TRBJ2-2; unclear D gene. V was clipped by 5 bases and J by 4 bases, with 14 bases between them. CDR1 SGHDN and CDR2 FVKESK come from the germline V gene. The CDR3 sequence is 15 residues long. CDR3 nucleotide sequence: TGTGCCAGCAGCGACCGGCTCCCCGGCACCGGGGAGCTGTTTTTT. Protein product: CASSDRLPGTGELFF. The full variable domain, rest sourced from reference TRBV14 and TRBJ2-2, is EAGVTQFPSHSVIEKGQTVTLRCDPISGHDNLYWYRRVMGKEIKFLLHFVKESKQDESGMPNNRFLAERTGGTYSTLKVQPAELEDSGVYFCASSDRLPGTGELFFGEGSRLTVL.